The present T cell receptor beta chain was sequenced within a study of blood T cell repertoires in COVID-19. CDR1 and CDR2 from the germline V gene are KGHSH and LQKENI. The CDR3 runs 16 residues. Losses at the gene ends were 6 bases for V and 4 bases for J; bases not matched to a gene: 10. The method was immunoSEQ multiplex PCR; TCRdb's version includes in-frame clones alone and lacks a portion of them. The repertoire holds 200,000 to 250,000 clones, with about 90% as singletons. This chain uses TRBV18 with TRBJ2-2; TRBD2 agrees at 8 bases. The clonotype originates from a young man who had recovered from COVID-19. The source material was PBMCs or T cells enriched from blood (not recorded which). Written as DNA, the CDR3 is TGTGCCAGCTCGCCCACGGCGGGGGGCGCCACCGGGGAGCTGTTTTTT. It translates to CASSPTAGGATGELFF.